A selection of T cell receptor beta chains follows, all from one sample in a study of T cells in Graves' hyperthyroidism and ophthalmopathy. Each CDR3 protein is one row after TCRdb ran MiXCR on the multiplex PCR reads. The sample includes around 350,000 distinct CDR3 sequences, around a sixth of them seen just once. Material for sequencing was blood. These receptors came from a woman younger than 30 with Graves' hyperthyroidism that later progressed to Graves' ophthalmopathy. CDR3s include the opening cysteine and the closing phenylalanine or tryptophan. Size tells how often a clone was seen (once, few, many) or the class of an expanded clone, and some rows leave it out.

j_call,v_call,clone_size,cdr3_aa
TRBJ1-4,TRBV2,many,CASSGTNEKLFF
TRBJ1-6,TRBV6-1,few,CASIEEVGFSPLHF
TRBJ2-1,TRBV7-7,many,CASSFLNGGEQFF
TRBJ1-3,TRBV7-9,-,CASSRNGLSSGNTIYF
TRBJ2-5,TRBV29-1,-,CSVDSGQMGETQYF
TRBJ2-3,TRBV5-5,many,CASSYLAGGQDTQYF
TRBJ1-4,TRBV6-1,many,CASSLSGTGAITTNEKLFF
TRBJ2-1,TRBV7-2,-,CASSIAGAGYNEQFF
TRBJ2-3,TRBV3-1,many,CASSQDGSPDTQYF
TRBJ2-3,TRBV7-2,-,CASRPRLGQGAGDTQYF
TRBJ2-5,TRBV24-1,many,CATSDPSGSGETQYF
TRBJ1-4,TRBV6-1,many,CASSPSPGTVSTNEKLFF
TRBJ2-5,TRBV29-1,-,CSFKRGGTETQYF
TRBJ2-3,TRBV6-2/TRBV6-3,-,CASSGGRSTSTDTQYF
TRBJ2-7,TRBV19,-,CASSIGSGYEQYF
TRBJ2-2,TRBV5-1,many,CASSWGDRSNTGELFF
TRBJ2-2,TRBV28,few,CASSFFRWGEYTGELFF
TRBJ2-3,TRBV11-2,many,CASSLGRLDTQYF
TRBJ2-1,TRBV9,few,CASSVEGRYNEQFF
TRBJ1-1,TRBV29-1,few,CSVEVSGTEAFF
TRBJ2-5,TRBV7-2,many,CASSLRLAGGVETQYF
TRBJ2-1,TRBV7-9,many,CASSLGTSNEQFF
TRBJ2-3,TRBV28,many,CASSSPRDGGGTDTQYF
TRBJ2-7,TRBV3-2,-,CASSPPRRASEQYF
TRBJ2-7,TRBV28,many,CASSLGQVDEQYF
TRBJ2-7,TRBV27,many,CASGGGSYEQYF
TRBJ1-5,TRBV6-2/TRBV6-3,-,CASSYSGTDQPQHF
TRBJ2-7,TRBV6-1,many,CASRGGGSSTTHEQYF
TRBJ2-3,TRBV20-1,many,CSAKQGGGDGTQYF
TRBJ2-1,TRBV18,few,CASSSQAAGGTYNEQFF
TRBJ1-1,TRBV30,many,CAWSGTSNTEAFF
TRBJ1-1,TRBV14,many,CASSQDLAGMNTEAFF
TRBJ2-2,TRBV12-3/TRBV12-4,few,CASMRKGSGELFF
TRBJ1-2,TRBV6-1,many,CASSVNRLGYTF
TRBJ2-7,TRBV2,many,CASSVLGLYYEQYF
TRBJ2-2,TRBV20-1,-,CSARTRTTGELFF
TRBJ2-1,TRBV28,-,CVSSLKDHYNEQFF
TRBJ2-7,TRBV7-9,many,CASTLRGGGYEQYF
TRBJ2-7,TRBV20-1,many,CSAWGSWETNEQYF
TRBJ1-1,TRBV6-9,-,CASSSGGAQNTEAFF
TRBJ2-2,TRBV4-1,few,CASSPRGGFLTGELFF
TRBJ2-6,TRBV5-4,few,CASSATSGRSGANVLTF
TRBJ1-5,TRBV15,many,CATSRGDRGLQPQHF
TRBJ1-1,TRBV6-6,many,CASSYSPDTPNAEAFF
TRBJ2-3,TRBV29-1,-,CSVAPGAADTQYF
TRBJ2-1,TRBV2,many,CASGQGGYNEQFF
TRBJ1-6,TRBV9,few,CASSYRGLDNSPLHF
TRBJ2-7,TRBV11-2,many,CASSLDSGVEQYF
TRBJ1-6,TRBV20-1,many,CSARDFGATVSNSPLHF
TRBJ1-6,TRBV7-9,many,CASSLAGSGRLQHSPLHF
TRBJ2-3,TRBV29-1,-,CSVEDRGLLTDTQYF
TRBJ2-3,TRBV19,-,CASSDSFRAGSIDTQYF
TRBJ2-7,TRBV6-2/TRBV6-3,many,CASSYGTSGSGYEQYF
TRBJ1-2,TRBV28,many,CASSLAGTGRDGYTF
TRBJ1-3,TRBV7-2,many,CASSLARPASGNTIYF
TRBJ1-5,TRBV6-2/TRBV6-3,many,CASRGDRGEQPQHF
TRBJ2-1,TRBV20-1,many,CSAPSPLGGDHNEQFF
TRBJ2-5,TRBV19,-,CASSSSGRTQETQYF
TRBJ2-7,TRBV28,many,CASSPITDQLSYEQYF